By frequency in the sample, the clone carrying this T cell receptor (beta chain) is medium-sized (0.01 to 0.1%). The antigen is unknown. The source of the sample is a study of spatial heterogeneity in lung cancer. General study points: Counts of expanded intratumoral alpha and beta TCRs tracked tumor mutation counts.

As to time point: sample taken at primary tumor resection. One entry per CDR3 protein results from TCRdb running MiXCR on the 5' RACE reads. Among fewer than 6,000 distinct CDR3 sequences listed, roughly a third were seen once. V lost 3 bases and J lost 3, with 17 bases in between. This CDR3 spans 16 amino acids. The chain is built from TRBV23-1 and TRBJ1-1, with D maybe TRBD1 (5 bases). TRBV23-1 falls under the ORF class, with uncertain function. The origin of this receptor is a male donor with early-stage non-small cell lung cancer. Sequenced here: lung tumor tissue, sampled at surgery. CDR3 bases: TGCGCCAGCAGTCACTGGGACCCCTTCAGGGACACTGAAGCTTTCTTT. It translates to CASSHWDPFRDTEAFF.